Here is one T cell receptor beta chain with its context. In the authors' workflow: Reference gene primer amplification yielded estimated nucleated cell counts. Produced via immunoSEQ multiplex PCR; TCRdb's table is partial and in-frame only. V and J calls and clone size come straight from that table; D and trimming were deduced from the DNA. The sample consists of about 140,000 clones, roughly 76% of them appearing once. This sample was taken from a study of blood T cell repertoires in COVID-19. Turning to the study itself: COVID-19 samples collected from the United States, Italy and Spain covered acute and convalescent phases. The cDNA or gDNA used as material had been derived from T cells, B-cell-depleted T cells, or PBMCs.

Germline V gene sequence: CDR1 SGHRS, CDR2 YFSETQ. This CDR3 has 12 amino acids. V was pared by 2 bases and J by 6 bases, with 1 base of the junction left unmatched. The sequence came from a woman aged 45-65 years with active or convalescent COVID-19. Sequencing was carried out using peripheral blood. The chain is built from TRBV5-1 and TRBJ1-1, with 7 positions matching TRBD1. The DNA of the CDR3 is TGCGCCAGCAGCTTCACAGGGGCTGAAGCTTTCTTT. This sequence encodes CASSFTGAEAFF.